These 8 T cell receptor beta chains were sequenced from one sample in a study of regulatory T cells in long-lasting Graves disease. Construction of the TCR beta libraries employed iRepertoire HTBI primers in conjunction with Arm-PCR of CDR3 regions. TCRdb reprocessed the multiplex PCR reads via MiXCR and lists one record per CDR3 protein. The sample holds hundreds of thousands of distinct CDR3 sequences, around 15% seen once. Time point noted: newly diagnosed GD, antithyroid drugs for less than 3 months. RNA from PBMCs was the source of the TCR library. This sample was also put to use in a study of T cells in Graves' hyperthyroidism and ophthalmopathy.

Specimen: peripheral blood mononuclear cells (PBMCs), collected at new diagnosis, from a patient treated with antithyroid drugs. These TCRs come from a woman between 40 and 65 years old with Graves disease.

The chain combines TRBV6-2 or TRBV6-3 with TRBJ2-5; the D gene is possibly TRBD2 (5 bases). Germline V gene lookup returns CDR1 MNHEY and CDR2 SVGEGT. V shed 4 bases and J shed 5 bases, with 17 bases lying between them. This CDR3 is 15 amino acids long. This chain's CDR3 is CASSSLKRPGETQYF. CDR3 DNA: TGTGCCAGCAGTTCTCTCAAAAGGCCGGGGGAGACCCAGTACTTC.

The chain recombines TRBV19 with TRBJ1-2; D gene ambiguous. Germline V gene lookup returns CDR1 LNHDA and CDR2 SQIVND (reference sequence). This CDR3 comprises 14 residues. The ends were cut back, 8 bases at V and 2 bases at J, with 15 bases in the middle. This CDR3 is CASSWAVENYGYTF. CDR3 DNA sequence: TGTGCCAGTTCGTGGGCAGTCGAAAACTATGGCTACACCTTC.

This clonotype has at least ten counts. At one end the junction does not follow the germline gene, possibly because of a read error. The chain has TRBV12-3 or TRBV12-4 and TRBJ2-1; 12 bases align to TRBD2. The CDR3 extends over 13 amino acids. Here the CDR3 reads CASSLGASGGVIF. CDR3 bases: TGTGCCAGCAGTTTAGGGGCTAGCGGGGGGGTGATCTTC.

V gene TRBV5-4 combines with J gene TRBJ2-3; TRBD2 might be the D (6 bases). This CDR3 is 15 amino acids long. The germline V gene has CDR1 SGHNT and CDR2 YYREEE (reference sequence). Trimming stripped 6 bases from V and 0 bases from J, with 14 bases between. Written as DNA, the CDR3 is TGTGCCAGCAATCAGGGACTCGCTAGCACAGATACGCAGTATTTT. This codes for CASNQGLASTDTQYF.

In regard to this clonotype: One junction end disagrees with the germline gene, perhaps due to a read error. The rearrangement links TRBV7-9 to TRBJ2-5, with D perhaps matching TRBD2 (7 bases). The CDR3 loop spans 15 amino acids. CDR1 is SEHNR, CDR2 FQNEAQ, per germline (reference sequence). The CDR3 DNA reads TGCGCCAGCAGCTTGGCGGGGGCACCAGGGGAGACCCAGTACTTC. The encoded protein is CASSLAGAPGETQYF.

This clonotype was detected a few times. V is TRBV29-1 and J is TRBJ1-2, with 9 positions matching TRBD1. With V trimmed by 7 bases and J by 0 bases, 3 bases remained unmatched. Germline CDR1 reads SQVTM; CDR2 reads ANQGSEA. This CDR3 contains 13 residues. The CDR3 loop reads CSAGTGPNYGYTF. CDR3 sequence (DNA): TGCAGCGCCGGGACAGGGCCTAACTATGGCTACACCTTC. Drawing the rest from reference TRBV29-1 and TRBJ1-2, the complete variable domain is SAVISQKPSRDICQRGTSLTIQCQVDSQVTMMFWYRQQPGQSLTLIATANQGSEATYESGFVIDKFPISRPNLTFSTLTVSNMSPEDSSIYLCSAGTGPNYGYTFGSGTRLTVV.

The chain employs TRBV30 and TRBJ2-5; D possibly uses TRBD1 or TRBD2 (5 bases each). This CDR3 region has 15 residues. CDR1 and CDR2 (germline): GTSNPN, SVGIG (reference sequence). The V end lost 4 bases, the J end lost 3 bases, and 18 bases lay between the germline ends. CDR3 DNA: TGTGCCTGGACCCTAGCTCTGGGGCAGAAAGAGACCCAGTACTTC. Translated, it gives CAWTLALGQKETQYF.

In its sample, this clonotype was seen many times. V usage is TRBV3-1 and J usage is TRBJ2-2, with D unclear. The CDR3 has 14 residues. CDR1 and CDR2 (germline): LGHDT, YNNKEL (reference sequence). The ends were cut back, 1 base at V and 5 bases at J, with 8 bases in the middle. This CDR3 is CASSQGMGTGELFF. In nucleotides, the CDR3 is TGTGCCAGCAGCCAAGGGATGGGGACCGGGGAGCTGTTTTTT. Combining the CDR3 with reference TRBV3-1 and TRBJ2-2 gives the whole variable domain DTAVSQTPKYLVTQMGNDKSIKCEQNLGHDTMYWYKQDSKKFLKIMFSYNNKELIINETVPNRFSPKSPDKAHLNLHINSLELGDSAVYFCASSQGMGTGELFFGEGSRLTVL.